This T cell receptor beta chain emerged from a study of Graves' ophthalmopathy and Graves' hyperthyroidism listed by TCRdb under 2018. A note on the overall study: Peripheral blood samples were taken at the time of initial diagnosis, before any treatment was given. To tell Graves' ophthalmopathy apart from Graves' hyperthyroidism, and to predict which patients would progress to ophthalmopathy, the study relied on TCR beta repertoire signatures. In total, 135 blood samples were TCR-sequenced: around 42 ophthalmopathy, roughly 77 hyperthyroidism and roughly 17 hyperthyroidism-to-ophthalmopathy patients. To explore V-J signatures that separate ophthalmopathy from hyperthyroidism, a discovery set of fewer than 110 patients was enrolled, consisting of more than 40 with ophthalmopathy and roughly 60 with stable hyperthyroidism. The independent validation cohort included approximately 19 hyperthyroidism patients plus 17 patients who later progressed from hyperthyroidism to ophthalmopathy. In roughly 6 hyperthyroidism patients, T-cell repertoires of thyroid tissue and blood were compared. Following sampling, methimazole starting at 30 mg daily was administered to hyperthyroidism patients, and high-dose intravenous methylprednisolone was administered to ophthalmopathy patients. The roughly 99 discovery patients were divided at random into training and test sets in a 7:3 ratio. What the study reported, not specific to this receptor: Ophthalmopathy was separated from stable hyperthyroidism by the 13-signature model with more than 85% sensitivity and less than 82% specificity in cross-validation and with 80%/75% in the test set. Most expanded thyroid clonotypes with frequency above 0.001 were also detected in blood, suggesting blood repertoires may reflect the thyroid immune response. Sample size was not statistically predetermined, and group allocation was not concealed from the investigators. In validation, the model predicted ophthalmopathy progression with 55% to 71% sensitivity and 72% to 80% specificity; about a dozen predicted patients were CT-confirmed with GO in a median of about 6.2 months.

The CDR3 goes from the cysteine to the phenylalanine over 13 residues. The kept DNA is CDR3 alone, 39 bases in frame from the first base. According to the germline V gene, CDR1 reads SNHLY and CDR2 reads FYNNEI. Ophthalmopathy patients were characterized by moderately to severely active disease, a Clinical Activity Score of at least 3, a NOSPECS grade of at least 4, and a disease duration under 3 months. Patients with other autoimmune diseases, uncontrolled infections, pregnancy or lactation were excluded. Diagnosis was based on clinical symptoms, serum thyroxine, TRAb, thyroid ultrasound and orbital computed tomography. PBMCs were isolated from roughly 10 ml of fresh peripheral blood by Ficoll-Paque density gradient centrifugation. Trizol reagent was used to extract the total RNA, and its quality was then checked on an Agilent 2100 Bioanalyzer. This clonotype was counted ten times or more. What antigen it recognizes has not been identified. Base quality data are lacking; no much larger clone is found one base away.

For repertoire sequencing, the TCR beta CDR3 regions were amplified from RNA transcripts. The first round of RT-PCR was done with HTBI primers and the Qiagen OneStep RT-PCR kit, and was followed by a second round of multiplex PCR, then size selection and purification. Sequencing of the libraries was carried out on an Illumina HiSeq2000 in paired-end mode with 100 bp reads. In the paper's pipeline: SOAPnuke was used to process the reads, throwing out any read that had adapters, had uncalled bases, had a mean Phred below 15, or lacked an exact constant-primer or identifier match. COPE v1.2.5 was used to merge the high-quality paired reads. Unique nucleotide sequences were defined as clonotypes and aligned to IMGT TRB V, D and J references using MiTCR v1.1. The analysis was limited to V-J combinations with a frequency above 0.0001, which together covered approximately 99% of repertoires. For each V-J combination, a TCR clonal expansion and chaos score was defined as F50 clonal expansion divided by the chaos observed in the TCRdist matrix. Welch's t-statistics and random forest were used to reduce features to about a dozen V-J combinations, which were fed into a naive Bayes classifier. The similarity between thyroid and blood repertoires was quantified using the Morisita-Horn index. TCRdb's own reprocessing of the public reads used fastp at Q25 and MiXCR and kept productive beta chains. When rows share a CDR3 protein, they turn into one entry using the most common DNA and genes. In this record, the V and J calls reflect TCRdb's handling and not the investigators' own analysis. Present in this sample are about 160,000 distinct CDR3 sequences, over 35% of which were seen just once. The ten largest make up approximately 6.3% of the sample.

The sample was peripheral blood. This TCR derives from a woman between 40 and 50 years old with Graves' ophthalmopathy. Donor details come from another sample of the same person, matched by shared clones. The rearranged chain carries TRBV2 and TRBJ1-2, with 7 middle bases fitting TRBD1. The sequenced DNA: TGTGCGAGAACAGGGGTGGAGAACTATGGCTACACCTTC. This translates into CARTGVENYGYTF.